This passage covers 28 T cell receptor beta chains from one sample sequenced in a study of cytomegalovirus exposure and HLA in healthy donors listed by TCRdb under 2017. Libraries came from the immunoSEQ multiplex PCR assay. For the multiplex PCR, a mixture combining 60 forward primers for TCR Vbeta segments and 13 reverse primers for TCR Jbeta segments was used. The source is immuneACCESS, and TCRdb retained only in-frame sequences with V and J called. Part of the clones is not carried over; for the studies checked, unresolved V genes explain less than half of this, and the remainder is unexplained. This sample lists some 89,000 clones; 81% were detected once. 1.5% to 2% of the sample belongs to the ten largest clones. The sample consisted of PBMCs. The receptors here all came from a woman aged 25 to 39 in good health and CMV-seronegative.

This chain uses TRBV29-1 with TRBJ2-7, with 11 bases matching TRBD2. CDR1 and CDR2 from the germline V gene are SQVTM and ANQGSEA. The CDR3 sequence is 16 residues long. Trimming at V came to 0 bases and at J to 0 bases, leaving 4 bases not matched to a gene. The CDR3 region has the DNA TGCAGCGTTGAAGACCCGACTAGCGGGGCCTCCTACGAGCAGTACTTC. This gives the protein CSVEDPTSGASYEQYF.

The rearrangement links TRBV29-1 to TRBJ1-3, with D hard to call. CDR1 is SQVTM and CDR2 is ANQGSEA in the germline V gene. The CDR3 length is 13 residues. The V and J ends lost 7 bases and 0 bases respectively, with 10 bases between them. In nucleotides, the CDR3 is TGCAGCGCCCGACTGAGCTCTGGAAACACCATATATTTT. Its protein product is CSARLSSGNTIYF.

This clone was observed once. This chain connects TRBV5-1 to TRBJ2-1; 7 bases line up with TRBD1. V shed 4 bases and J 4 bases; nucleotides not matched to a gene: 8. The germline gives CDR1 SGHRS, CDR2 YFSETQ. This CDR3 spans 15 amino acids. CDR3 sequence (DNA): TGCGCCAGCAGCCCGGGACAGAACCTATACAATGAGCAGTTCTTC. Translating gives CASSPGQNLYNEQFF.

This sequence joins TRBV5-1 and TRBJ2-7; 9 nucleotides agree with TRBD1. Trimming cost V 2 bases and J 3 bases; bases outside gene matches: 9. The CDR3 runs 16 residues. Looked up from germline, CDR1 is SGHRS and CDR2 is YFSETQ. CDR3 coding DNA: TGCGCCAGCAGCTTTGGGCCGGGACAGGGCTACTACGAGCAGTACTTC. Translation gives CASSFGPGQGYYEQYF.

The chain carries TRBV18 and TRBJ1-2; TRBD1 aligns across 8 bases. Trimming cost V 5 bases and J 4 bases; bases outside gene matches: 3. Germline V gene sequence: CDR1 KGHSH, CDR2 LQKENI. The CDR3 length is 13 residues. CDR3 coding DNA: TGTGCCAGCTCAATGACAGGGGTCTATGGCTACACCTTC. The encoded protein is CASSMTGVYGYTF. Together with reference TRBV18 and TRBJ1-2, the CDR3 gives the full variable domain: NAGVMQNPRHLVRRRGQEARLRCSPMKGHSHVYWYRQLPEEGLKFMVYLQKENIIDESGMPKERFSAEFPKEGPSILRIQQVVRGDSAAYFCASSMTGVYGYTFGSGTRLTVV.

The rearrangement links TRBV18 to TRBJ1-4; D unclear. This CDR3 is built from 14 residues. V was shortened by 6 bases and J by 3 bases, with 11 bases between the two germline ends. CDR1 is KGHSH, CDR2 LQKENI, per germline. The CDR3 sequence: CASSPRSANEKLFF. In DNA, the CDR3 is TGTGCCAGCTCTCCCAGGTCAGCTAATGAAAAACTGTTTTTT. Full variable domain (rest looked up from reference TRBV18 and TRBJ1-4): NAGVMQNPRHLVRRRGQEARLRCSPMKGHSHVYWYRQLPEEGLKFMVYLQKENIIDESGMPKERFSAEFPKEGPSILRIQQVVRGDSAAYFCASSPRSANEKLFFGSGTQLSVL.

This chain uses TRBV6-1 with TRBJ2-2; 7 positions match TRBD2. Germline-derived CDR1 and CDR2 are MNHNS and SASEGT. This CDR3 has 15 amino acids. Trimming took 8 bases from V and 2 from J; bases not matched to a gene: 8. Here the CDR3 DNA reads TGTGCCAGCCCCGGGGGGAGGAGCAACACCGGGGAGCTGTTTTTT. Protein sequence: CASPGGRSNTGELFF.

V gene TRBV4-3 combines with J gene TRBJ2-7; the D is unclear. The CDR3 extends over 16 amino acids. The V end lost 0 bases, the J end lost 1 base, and 13 bases lay between the germline ends. Germline-derived CDR1 and CDR2 are LGHNA and YSLEER. The CDR3 is CASSQDFIGGSYEQYF. In DNA form, the CDR3 reads TGCGCCAGCAGCCAAGATTTTATTGGCGGATCCTACGAGCAGTACTTC.

This clone was counted a few times. This rearrangement joins TRBV6-1 to TRBJ2-2; perhaps TRBD2 as D (6 bases). The ends were cut back, 3 bases at V and 4 bases at J, with 12 bases in the middle. There are 15 residues in the CDR3. Germline values: CDR1 MNHNS, CDR2 SASEGT. The CDR3 loop reads CASSDFGGTTGELFF. The DNA of the CDR3 is TGTGCCAGCAGTGACTTTGGGGGGACCACCGGGGAGCTGTTTTTT.

This clone was detected only once. This rearrangement joins TRBV5-5 to TRBJ1-2; D not certain. Germline CDR1 and CDR2: SGHKS and YYEKEE (reference sequence). This CDR3 comprises 10 residues. Trimming left V 6 bases short and J 8 bases short, with 8 bases between. The chain's CDR3 is CASIGGGYTF. The CDR3 DNA sequence: TGTGCCAGCATTGGCGGGGGCTACACCTTC.

The V and J genes are TRBV27 and TRBJ2-6; D may be TRBD1 (5 bases). Trimming left V 2 bases short and J 0 bases short, with 8 bases between. Germline loops: CDR1 MNHEY, CDR2 SMNVEV (reference sequence). This CDR3 is 16 amino acids long. The CDR3 DNA reads TGTGCCAGCAGTTTACAGGGTCCCTCTGGGGCCAACGTCCTGACTTTC. Encoded protein: CASSLQGPSGANVLTF.

This clone was counted between two and nine times. The chain links TRBV4-1 to TRBJ2-5; 11 positions agree with TRBD2. Germline V gene data show CDR1 as MGHRA and CDR2 as YSYEKL. V lost 1 base to trimming and J lost 2 bases; unmatched junction nucleotides: 15. The CDR3 is 20 residues long. The CDR3 DNA reads as TGCGCCAGCAGCCAAGTTATGGCTAGCGGGAGGACCCATACACAAGAGACCCAGTACTTC. It codes for CASSQVMASGRTHTQETQYF.

The V gene is TRBV18, the J gene TRBJ2-7, with 12 bases fitting TRBD2. V was pared by 5 bases and J by 1 base, with 3 bases of the junction left unmatched. CDR1 is KGHSH, CDR2 LQKENI, per germline. This CDR3 is 15 amino acids long. Written as DNA, the CDR3 is TGTGCCAGCTCAAGGACTAGCGGGACGTCCTACGAGCAGTACTTC. Translated: CASSRTSGTSYEQYF.

This chain connects TRBV19 to TRBJ1-2; D is undetermined. The CDR3 spans 13 residues. The V gene lost 3 bases and the J gene lost 6 bases, with 11 bases spanning the gap. Per germline, CDR1 LNHDA and CDR2 SQIVND (reference sequence). The DNA for the CDR3 is TGTGCCAGTAGTATCAGGCCTGAGCATGGCTACACCTTC. It yields the protein CASSIRPEHGYTF.

The chain recombines TRBV5-4 with TRBJ2-3, with 8 positions matching TRBD2. The CDR3 has 15 residues. With 0 bases clipped from V and 7 bases from J, the junction kept 7 bases outside the gene matches. Looked up from germline, CDR1 is SGHNT and CDR2 is YYREEE (reference sequence). This CDR3 reads CASSLGAGGGNTQYF. The CDR3 bases are TGTGCCAGCAGCTTGGGGGCGGGAGGAGGGAATACGCAGTATTTT.

The chain carries TRBV7-3 and TRBJ2-7; possibly TRBD2 for D (7 bases). V was shortened by 2 bases and J by 4 bases, with 15 bases between the two germline ends. This CDR3 has 15 residues. Germline CDR1 reads SGHTA; CDR2 reads FQGTGA. This chain's CDR3 is CASSLGGASTYEQYF. The CDR3 bases are TGTGCCAGCAGCTTAGGGGGGGCAAGCACATACGAGCAGTACTTC.

The chain's CDR3 is CASSDVRGGNTQYF. DNA of the CDR3: TGTGCCAGCAGCGACGTTAGGGGGGGTAATACGCAGTATTTT. The rearrangement links TRBV9 to TRBJ2-3; D possibly corresponds to TRBD2 (7 bases). CDR3 length equals 14 residues. Trimming removed 3 bases from V and 7 bases from J, with 15 bases in between. Germline V gene data show CDR1 as SGDLS and CDR2 as YYNGEE.

J is TRBJ2-5 and V is TRBV6-5, with 9 bases fitting TRBD1. This CDR3 comprises 14 residues. V trimming: 6 bases; J trimming: 5 bases; junction bases outside the gene matches: 7. From germline, CDR1 is MNHEY and CDR2 SVGAGI. The CDR3 region is CASSRNRGRETQYF. CDR3 sequence (DNA): TGTGCCAGCAGCCGGAACAGGGGGCGGGAGACCCAGTACTTC.

This sequence joins TRBV28 and TRBJ2-7, with a tentative D call TRBD1 (6 bases). CDR3 length equals 13 residues. Germline values: CDR1 MDHEN, CDR2 SYDVKM. V was shortened by 2 bases and J by 3 bases, with 8 bases between the two germline ends. The CDR3: CASSLGQSYEQYF. CDR3 in DNA: TGTGCCAGCAGTTTAGGACAGAGCTACGAGCAGTACTTC.

This chain links TRBV5-1 with TRBJ2-1; the match to TRBD1 covers 8 bases. V was clipped by 4 bases and J by 7 bases; unmatched bases: 10. CDR1 and CDR2 (germline): SGHRS, YFSETQ. CDR3 length: 15 amino acids. CDR3: CASSRGDRPTNEQFF. The CDR3 DNA follows: TGCGCCAGCAGCCGAGGGGACAGGCCTACAAATGAGCAGTTCTTC.

The chain is built from TRBV19 and TRBJ2-3; 10 bases map to TRBD2. From germline, CDR1 is LNHDA and CDR2 SQIVND (reference sequence). This CDR3 spans 16 amino acids. V was pared by 5 bases and J by 1 base, with 6 bases of the junction left unmatched. CDR3 sequence reads: CASSQFTSGGTDTQYF. CDR3 DNA: TGTGCCAGTAGTCAATTCACTAGCGGGGGCACAGATACGCAGTATTTT.

The chain uses TRBV6-1 and TRBJ2-3; no firm D call. Per germline, CDR1 MNHNS and CDR2 SASEGT. The CDR3 is made up of 12 amino acids. Trimming took off 3 bases at V and 6 bases at J, with 7 bases between the two ends. The CDR3 bases are TGTGCCAGCAGTGAGAACAGCGATACGCAGTATTTT. It encodes CASSENSDTQYF.

This clone has only one observation. The rearrangement joins TRBV19 to TRBJ2-1; the D gene is possibly TRBD2 (6 bases). The CDR3 has 13 amino acids. V lost 2 bases, J lost 9 bases, and 11 bases lay in between. Germline V gene lookup returns CDR1 LNHDA and CDR2 SQIVND (reference sequence). DNA of the CDR3: TGTGCCAGTAGTATACCTGGGGGGAGTGAGCAGTTCTTC. Translation gives CASSIPGGSEQFF.

V is TRBV12-5 and J is TRBJ2-1, with 8 bases fitting TRBD1. The ends lost 4 bases at V and 10 bases at J; junction bases unmatched: 12. Germline V gives CDR1 LGHNT, CDR2 FRNRAP. The CDR3 sequence is 15 residues long. DNA of the CDR3: TGTGCTAGTGGTTATAGGACAGGGCTCCGTGGGGAGCAGTTCTTC. As protein: CASGYRTGLRGEQFF.

The rearrangement uses TRBV4-3 and TRBJ2-2, with D perhaps matching TRBD2 (5 bases). The V end lost 4 bases, the J end lost 10 bases, and 19 bases lay between the germline ends. The germline V gene encodes CDR1 LGHNA and CDR2 YSLEER. This CDR3 comprises 15 residues. CDR3 sequence reads: CASSPELQRQKELFF. In DNA, the CDR3 is TGCGCCAGCAGCCCTGAGTTGCAGCGGCAGAAGGAGCTGTTTTTT.

This clone was counted between two and nine times. The chain links TRBV5-4 to TRBJ2-7, with TRBD1 matching over 11 bases. The ends lost 5 bases at V and 3 bases at J; junction bases unmatched: 4. The germline gives CDR1 SGHNT, CDR2 YYREEE (reference sequence). This CDR3 comprises 14 residues. CDR3 coding DNA: TGTGCCAGCAGGGGCGGGACAGGGGGCTACGAGCAGTACTTC. This codes for CASRGGTGGYEQYF.

J is TRBJ2-3 and V is TRBV4-1; 11 bases are shared with TRBD2. Trimming took 1 base from V and 4 from J; bases not matched to a gene: 4. Germline V gives CDR1 MGHRA, CDR2 YSYEKL. The CDR3 runs to 16 residues. CDR3 sequence (DNA): TGCGCCAGCAGCCAAGGAGGTAGCGGGAGGGCAGATACGCAGTATTTT. Amino acid sequence: CASSQGGSGRADTQYF.

The J gene is TRBJ2-7, the V gene TRBV30; 7 positions agree with TRBD1. The CDR3 totals 16 residues. Looked up from germline, CDR1 is GTSNPN and CDR2 is SVGIG (reference sequence). Trimming took 2 bases from V and 0 from J; bases not matched to a gene: 10. CDR3 in DNA: TGTGCCTGGAGTTTAACAGGGGCGCTGAACTCCTACGAGCAGTACTTC. It is translated as CAWSLTGALNSYEQYF.